Below, 18 T cell receptor beta chains from the same sample are listed, as sequenced in a study of beta chain features in type 1 diabetes. Expressed TCRB transcripts were sequenced after all isolated RNA was converted to cDNA. Produced via immunoSEQ multiplex PCR; TCRdb's table is partial and in-frame only. Among 850,000 to 900,000 clones, 17% were seen once, and the ten largest hold about 0.025%. The sequenced material came from naive CD4+ T cells from blood. Receptors originate from a woman between 18 and 29 years old in good health.

This clone has only a few counts. The chain recombines TRBV19 with TRBJ2-1, with TRBD2 matching over 11 bases. V lost 2 bases to trimming and J lost 6 bases; unmatched junction nucleotides: 6. Per germline, CDR1 LNHDA and CDR2 SQIVND (reference sequence). This CDR3 is built from 16 residues. The CDR3: CASSIKTSGMPNEQFF. CDR3 coding DNA: TGTGCCAGTAGTATAAAGACTAGCGGGATGCCCAATGAGCAGTTCTTC. The full variable domain, rest sourced from reference TRBV19 and TRBJ2-1, is DGGITQSPKYLFRKEGQNVTLSCEQNLNHDAMYWYRQDPGQGLRLIYYSQIVNDFQKGDIAEGYSVSREKKESFPLTVTSAQKNPTAFYLCASSIKTSGMPNEQFFGPGTRLTVL.

The rearrangement joins TRBV20-1 to TRBJ2-3, with D hard to call. V lost 4 bases and J 7 bases, leaving 9 bases between the germline ends. This CDR3 comprises 11 residues. Germline V gene data show CDR1 as DFQATT and CDR2 as SNEGSKA (reference sequence). CDR3 sequence (DNA): TGCAGTGCTATAAAAGGTTATACGCAGTATTTT. Translating it yields CSAIKGYTQYF.

The chain recombines TRBV7-3 with TRBJ2-1; TRBD1 aligns across 9 bases. The J segment lost 6 bases and the V segment lost 4 bases, leaving 10 bases of the junction unmatched. The V gene's germline CDR1 is SGHTA and CDR2 FQGTGA. The length of the CDR3 is 16 residues. Here the CDR3 DNA reads TGTGCCAGCAGCTCCATACCGGGACAGGGAATCAATGAGCAGTTCTTC. Amino acid sequence: CASSSIPGQGINEQFF.

A few counts support this clone. The chain carries TRBV6-5 and TRBJ2-1; D is possibly TRBD1 (5 bases). The germline V gene encodes CDR1 MNHEY and CDR2 SVGAGI. The length of the CDR3 is 13 residues. The V end was cut by 4 bases, the J end by 5 bases, with 9 bases between. The CDR3: CASSLGLHNEQFF. The CDR3 coding sequence is TGTGCCAGCAGTTTGGGGCTTCACAATGAGCAGTTCTTC.

V usage is TRBV6-5 and J usage is TRBJ2-5; 12 nucleotides match TRBD2. The junction had 6 bases not matched to a gene; V was cut back by 6 bases and J by 4 bases. CDR1 and CDR2 from the germline V gene are MNHEY and SVGAGI. CDR3 length: 15 amino acids. The CDR3 DNA reads TGTGCCAGCAGACTAGCGGGAGGATGGGCAGAGACCCAGTACTTC. It specifies CASRLAGGWAETQYF.

The CDR3 DNA reads TGTGCCAGCAGCTTAGTTGGGGGGCAATTCGAGCAGTACTTC. Translating gives CASSLVGGQFEQYF. J is TRBJ2-7 and V is TRBV7-8; either TRBD1 or TRBD2 may supply D (6 bases each). V was trimmed by 1 base and J by 6 bases, leaving 13 bases between them. Germline loops: CDR1 SGHVS, CDR2 FQNEAQ. This CDR3 has 14 residues.

In this sample, this clone turned up a few times. V usage is TRBV5-1 and J usage is TRBJ2-7; 10 bases fit TRBD2. V was pared by 3 bases and J by 6 bases, with 24 bases of the junction left unmatched. This CDR3 spans 20 amino acids. Germline values: CDR1 SGHRS, CDR2 YFSETQ. This chain's CDR3 is CASSYYSLAGNHLNRAEQYF. The DNA of the CDR3 is TGCGCCAGCAGCTACTACTCACTAGCGGGAAACCACCTAAACAGGGCCGAGCAGTACTTC.

This clone was observed a handful of times. This chain links TRBV5-6 with TRBJ2-7, with D perhaps assigned TRBD1 or TRBD2 (6 bases each). CDR3 size: 15 residues. Germline V gene data show CDR1 as SGHDT and CDR2 as YYEEEE. Trimming shortened V by 3 bases and J by 4 bases, and 17 bases separated the two germline ends. Here the CDR3 reads CASSWGASPGYEQYF. DNA for the CDR3: TGTGCCAGCAGCTGGGGGGCCTCGCCCGGTTACGAGCAGTACTTC.

This clone was seen more than once but under ten times. The rearrangement uses TRBV28 and TRBJ2-3; maybe TRBD2 (5 bases). Deletions cut 5 bases from V and 10 bases from J, with 10 bases between. The CDR3 is made up of 11 amino acids. CDR1 MDHEN and CDR2 SYDVKM come from the germline V gene. CDR3 sequence (DNA): TGTGCCAGCAGTGGGAGAGGGCCGCAGTATTTT. It yields the protein CASSGRGPQYF.

As to this clone: Other DNA sequences in the same sample also yield this CDR3. DNA for the CDR3: TGTGCCAGCAGCTTACGGGCGAGCACAGATACGCAGTATTTT. Its protein product is CASSLRASTDTQYF. The chain links TRBV7-3 to TRBJ2-3; D is ambiguous. Germline loops: CDR1 SGHTA, CDR2 FQGTGA. V gave up 2 bases and J gave up 0 bases, with 6 bases separating them. The CDR3 has 14 residues.

The chain has TRBV2 and TRBJ2-7; no reliable D call. The germline V gene encodes CDR1 SNHLY and CDR2 FYNNEI. Deletions cut 0 bases from V and 3 bases from J, with 9 bases between. There are 14 residues in the CDR3. The CDR3 coding sequence is TGTGCCAGCAGTGAAGCTGGGGTTTACTACGAGCAGTACTTC. It specifies CASSEAGVYYEQYF.

The chain links TRBV7-9 to TRBJ2-7; maybe TRBD2 (6 bases). The germline V gene encodes CDR1 SEHNR and CDR2 FQNEAQ (reference sequence). With 5 bases removed from V and 2 bases from J, the gap between germline ends came to 13 bases. The CDR3 is 14 amino acids. The CDR3 DNA reads TGTGCCAGCAGCGCCTCCGGAGGGGCCTACGAGCAGTACTTC. This sequence encodes CASSASGGAYEQYF.

This chain uses TRBV11-2 with TRBJ2-5, with 12 bases aligning to TRBD2. Trimming removed 1 base from V and 5 bases from J; junction bases left unmatched: 2. Germline lookup yields CDR1 SGHAT and CDR2 FQNNGV. The CDR3 is 15 amino acids. In DNA form, the CDR3 reads TGTGCCAGCAGCTTAGGACTAGCGGGAGATGAGACCCAGTACTTC. This gives the protein CASSLGLAGDETQYF.

This clone was recorded a few times. CDR3 sequence reads: CASSTRRDEQYF. The CDR3 DNA is TGTGCCAGCAGTACCCGCCGGGACGAGCAGTACTTC. The chain uses TRBV13 and TRBJ2-7; D is ambiguous. The ends were cut back, 6 bases at V and 5 bases at J, with 11 bases in the middle. The CDR3 sequence is 12 residues long. CDR1 is PRHDT and CDR2 is FYEKMQ in the germline V gene (reference sequence).

This clone appeared a few times. The chain employs TRBV9 and TRBJ1-2; the match to TRBD1 covers 8 bases. The CDR3 is made up of 14 amino acids. Germline V CDR1 and CDR2: SGDLS, YYNGEE. Trimming cost V 4 bases and J 7 bases; bases outside gene matches: 9. The CDR3 DNA follows: TGTGCCAGCAGCCTACGGACAGGGTATGGTGGCTACACCTTC. Translating it yields CASSLRTGYGGYTF.

The chain employs TRBV7-8 and TRBJ2-5; TRBD1 agrees at 9 bases. Germline lookup yields CDR1 SGHVS and CDR2 FQNEAQ. The CDR3 has 17 residues. With 4 bases clipped from V and 1 base from J, the junction kept 10 bases outside the gene matches. CDR3 coding DNA: TGTGCCAGCAGCTCACAAGGGACAGGGCCCCTCCAAGAGACCCAGTACTTC. Its translation is CASSSQGTGPLQETQYF.

The V call is TRBV27, the J call TRBJ2-1; D may be TRBD2 (6 bases). The CDR3 covers 15 residues. V was shortened by 3 bases and J by 0 bases, with 9 bases between the two germline ends. Germline CDR1 is MNHEY and CDR2 is SMNVEV (reference sequence). CDR3 DNA: TGTGCCAGCAGTTTGGTAGCGGCCTCCTACAATGAGCAGTTCTTC. Its protein is CASSLVAASYNEQFF.

This clone has only a few counts. This sequence joins TRBV2 and TRBJ2-7; 10 nucleotides align to TRBD1. After removal of 5 bases from V and 2 bases from J, the junction contained 6 bases not matched to a gene. CDR1 and CDR2 from the germline V gene are SNHLY and FYNNEI. CDR3 size: 15 residues. The CDR3 DNA sequence: TGTGCCAGCAGTAAGACAGGGGGCTCCCCCTACGAGCAGTACTTC. Translation gives CASSKTGGSPYEQYF.